One and the same sample provided the 25 T cell receptor beta chains below, sequenced in a study of vaccination and CD4 T cells after COVID-19. Treatment in this sample: approximately nine-day PBMC culture with coronavirus spike peptide pools or control peptides (ViraFEST assay). These receptors' antigens are unknown. Oncomine TCR Beta short-read sequencing was applied to DNA from cultured CD4+ T cells. TCRdb re-derived calls from the PCR reads in MiXCR, one entry per CDR3 protein. The repertoire holds 25,000 or so distinct CDR3 sequences, roughly 50% seen once, with 2.8% in the top ten. The sample taken for sequencing was CD4+ T cells from blood, cultured in vitro. The receptors derive from a human donor who had recovered from COVID-19.

This clonotype has more than one count but fewer than ten. This rearrangement joins TRBV25-1 to TRBJ2-1, with 12 bases lining up with TRBD2. Germline V gene lookup returns CDR1 MGHDK and CDR2 SYGVNS. CDR3 size: 15 residues. Losses at the gene ends were 7 bases for V and 5 bases for J; bases not matched to a gene: 6. The CDR3 coding sequence is TGTGCCAGCACCCTGACTAGCGGGGGAAACAATGAGCAGTTCTTC. Its translation is CASTLTSGGNNEQFF. The full variable domain, its missing parts supplied by reference TRBV25-1 and TRBJ2-1, is EADIYQTPRYLVIGTGKKITLECSQTMGHDKMYWYQQDPGMELHLIHYSYGVNSTEKGDLSSESTVSRIRTEHFPLTLESARPSHTSQYLCASTLTSGGNNEQFFGPGTRLTVL.

The J gene is TRBJ2-7, the V gene TRBV6-1, with 7 bases identical to TRBD2. The CDR3 loop spans 16 amino acids. Germline trimming cut 5 bases from V and 0 bases from J; bases unmatched to any gene: 10. Germline V gene data show CDR1 as MNHNS and CDR2 as SASEGT. The CDR3 is CASSSRWGGSSYEQYF. The DNA of the CDR3 is TGTGCCAGCAGTAGCCGTTGGGGGGGTAGCTCCTACGAGCAGTACTTC.

The chain has TRBV27 and TRBJ1-1, with D uncertain. V lost 6 bases and J lost 2, with 10 bases in between. The CDR3 sequence is 13 residues long. CDR1 MNHEY and CDR2 SMNVEV come from the germline V gene (reference sequence). CDR3 amino acids: CASRGATNTEAFF. The CDR3, as DNA: TGTGCCAGCAGGGGAGCTACCAACACTGAAGCTTTCTTT.

The rearrangement links TRBV6-2 or TRBV6-3 to TRBJ2-1; D tentatively reads TRBD1 or TRBD2 (7 bases each). The germline V and J ends were trimmed by 5 bases and 6 bases, with 20 bases remaining between them. The CDR3 is made up of 16 amino acids. Germline CDR1 is MNHEY and CDR2 is SVGEGT. DNA of the CDR3: TGTGCCAGCAGTCCTTCGCAGGGGGGGGCCGCCAATGAGCAGTTCTTC. It encodes CASSPSQGGAANEQFF.

The chain's CDR3 is CASSLAHREAFF. The CDR3 DNA reads as TGTGCCAGCAGCTTGGCCCACCGAGAAGCTTTCTTT. The chain has TRBV5-5 and TRBJ1-1; D unclear. CDR3 size: 12 residues. Looked up from germline, CDR1 is SGHKS and CDR2 is YYEKEE (reference sequence). V lost 0 bases to trimming and J lost 8 bases, with 8 bases between them. The entire variable domain, with the rest obtained from reference TRBV5-5 and TRBJ1-1, is as follows: DAGVTQSPTHLIKTRGQQVTLRCSPISGHKSVSWYQQVLGQGPQFIFQYYEKEERGRGNFPDRFSARQFPNYSSELNVNALLLGDSALYLCASSLAHREAFFGQGTRLTVV.

V and J are TRBV20-1 and TRBJ2-7; D may be TRBD2 (6 bases). The CDR3 consists of 14 residues. Trimming took off 2 bases at V and 2 bases at J, with 13 bases between the two ends. Per the germline V gene, CDR1 is DFQATT and CDR2 is SNEGSKA (reference sequence). The CDR3 region is CSARTTGLTYEQYF. The CDR3 bases are TGCAGTGCTAGAACTACGGGACTCACCTACGAGCAGTACTTC.

In its sample, this clonotype was seen once. The genes are TRBV20-1 and TRBJ2-5; D tentatively reads TRBD1 or TRBD2 (5 bases each). Per germline, CDR1 DFQATT and CDR2 SNEGSKA (reference sequence). Trimming stripped 5 bases from V and 2 bases from J, with 18 bases between. There are 15 residues in the CDR3. The CDR3 is CSAVRPGPIQETQYF. CDR3 nucleotides: TGCAGTGCTGTCAGACCGGGACCGATACAAGAGACCCAGTACTTC.

CDR3 residues: CASTPGQGSVYEQYF. The CDR3 coding sequence is TGTGCCAGCACCCCCGGACAGGGATCTGTTTATGAGCAGTACTTC. The chain has TRBV6-1 and TRBJ2-7; 8 nucleotides agree with TRBD1. Germline-derived CDR1 and CDR2 are MNHNS and SASEGT. J was trimmed by 7 bases and V by 7 bases; bases with no gene match: 15. This CDR3 spans 15 amino acids.

This chain joins TRBV7-2 and TRBJ2-1; TRBD2 matches at 8 bases. The trim removed 2 bases at V and 3 bases at J, leaving 3 bases unmatched. CDR1 SGHTA and CDR2 FQGNSA come from the germline V gene. The length of the CDR3 is 15 residues. In DNA, the CDR3 is TGTGCCAGCAGCTTAAGTAGCGGGGTCTACAATGAGCAGTTCTTC. Translating it yields CASSLSSGVYNEQFF.

This chain links TRBV7-9 with TRBJ2-2; the match to TRBD1 covers 11 bases. Germline V gene lookup returns CDR1 SEHNR and CDR2 FQNEAQ (reference sequence). This CDR3 is built from 17 residues. The V gene end was trimmed by 3 bases and the J gene end by 6 bases; junction bases not matched to a gene: 9. CDR3 residues: CASSFPGQGVSAGELFF. CDR3 nucleotides: TGTGCCAGCAGCTTTCCGGGACAGGGGGTTTCAGCCGGGGAGCTGTTTTTT.

This clonotype was counted only a few times. This rearrangement joins TRBV6-2 or TRBV6-3 to TRBJ2-5, with D possibly being TRBD1 or TRBD2 (5 bases each). The CDR3 is 15 amino acids. The V end lost 0 bases, the J end lost 3 bases, and 11 bases lay between the germline ends. Germline V gene lookup returns CDR1 MNHEY and CDR2 SVGEGT. The DNA of the CDR3 is TGTGCCAGCAGTTACTCCGGCAGGGAGAAAGAGACCCAGTACTTC. It translates to CASSYSGREKETQYF.

V gene TRBV27 combines with J gene TRBJ1-1; D possibly corresponds to TRBD1 (5 bases). The CDR3 is 15 residues long. Germline V lookup: CDR1 MNHEY, CDR2 SMNVEV (reference sequence). Trimming shortened V by 6 bases and J by 3 bases, and 17 bases separated the two germline ends. CDR3 bases: TGTGCCAGCAGGGACGGGGCCTTGGGGGACACTGAAGCTTTCTTT. It encodes CASRDGALGDTEAFF.

V usage is TRBV7-2 and J usage is TRBJ1-1, with D possibly matching TRBD1 (5 bases). V lost 8 bases and J lost 7, with 20 bases in between. CDR3 size: 14 residues. The germline gives CDR1 SGHTA, CDR2 FQGNSA. CDR3 sequence reads: CASGMGPPSVEAFF. The DNA of the CDR3 is TGTGCCAGCGGTATGGGACCCCCGTCGGTTGAAGCTTTCTTT.

The rearrangement joins TRBV19 to TRBJ2-2; 9 nucleotides match TRBD1. V shed 4 bases, J shed 4 bases, and the junction held 4 bases outside the gene matches. CDR1 is LNHDA and CDR2 is SQIVND in the germline V gene (reference sequence). This CDR3 has 15 amino acids. CDR3 nucleotides: TGTGCCAGTAGTAGGGACAGGGCGGTCACCGGGGAGCTGTTTTTT. It specifies CASSRDRAVTGELFF.

CDR3 DNA sequence: TGTGCCAGCAGTGAATACAGGGTCGGCAACTATGGCTACACCTTC. It yields the protein CASSEYRVGNYGYTF. The chain employs TRBV2 and TRBJ1-2; D perhaps matches TRBD1 (6 bases). Trimming removed 2 bases at V and 2 bases at J, with 12 bases between. The CDR3 length is 15 residues. CDR1 and CDR2 from the germline V gene are SNHLY and FYNNEI.

Turning to this clonotype: An end of the junction does not agree with germline; a read error may underlie this. The V call is TRBV6-1, the J call TRBJ2-7; 7 nucleotides agree with TRBD2. The germline V gene has CDR1 MNHNS and CDR2 SASEGT. This CDR3 contains 15 residues. The CDR3 region has the DNA TGTGCCATCAGTGAGAGACTAGCCCATTCCTACGAGCAGTACTTC. It encodes CAISERLAHSYEQYF.

DNA for the CDR3: TGTGCCAGCAGCCGTAGACCGGGGGGATCCTACGAGCAGTACTTC. Amino acid sequence: CASSRRPGGSYEQYF. This sequence joins TRBV6-1 and TRBJ2-7; 7 positions match TRBD2. CDR1 and CDR2 (germline): MNHNS, SASEGT. V lost 6 bases and J lost 1; bases outside the gene matches: 9. This CDR3 region has 15 residues.

The rearrangement joins TRBV6-1 to TRBJ1-2; TRBD1 agrees at 7 bases. V lost 11 bases and J lost 4; bases outside the gene matches: 13. Germline assignment: CDR1 MNHNS and CDR2 SASEGT. The CDR3 is 14 residues long. The CDR3, as DNA: TGTGCCGGCTCGACAGGGAGGACTGCCTATGGCTACACCTTC. Its protein product is CAGSTGRTAYGYTF.

The chain recombines TRBV7-8 with TRBJ2-2; TRBD2 aligns across 13 bases. Germline CDR1 and CDR2: SGHVS and FQNEAQ. The CDR3 has 17 residues. The ends lost 4 bases at V and 3 bases at J; junction bases unmatched: 5. As DNA, the CDR3 is TGTGCCAGCAGCTCAATGGGACTAGCGGGGCACACCGGGGAGCTGTTTTTT. Its translation: CASSSMGLAGHTGELFF.

The chain has TRBV20-1 and TRBJ1-1; no definite D call. V lost 3 bases and J lost 1, with 9 bases in between. There are 13 residues in the CDR3. Per the germline V gene, CDR1 is DFQATT and CDR2 is SNEGSKA (reference sequence). The CDR3 DNA sequence: TGCAGTGCTAGCTACCCGGAGAACACTGAAGCTTTCTTT. This sequence encodes CSASYPENTEAFF.

The chain employs TRBV30 and TRBJ2-5; D is tentatively TRBD1 or TRBD2 (5 bases each). V shed 0 bases and J shed 1 base, with 9 bases lying between them. This CDR3 comprises 14 residues. Germline-derived CDR1 and CDR2 are GTSNPN and SVGIG (reference sequence). The CDR3 spells CAWSVRGTQETQYF. The CDR3 region has the DNA TGTGCCTGGAGTGTACGTGGGACCCAAGAGACCCAGTACTTC.

V usage is TRBV9 and J usage is TRBJ2-1; TRBD1 agrees at 9 bases. V trimming: 0 bases; J trimming: 5 bases; junction bases outside the gene matches: 6. The CDR3 covers 16 residues. Germline CDR1 is SGDLS and CDR2 is YYNGEE. Here the CDR3 reads CASSVALGQGDNEQFF. CDR3 DNA sequence: TGTGCCAGCAGCGTAGCTTTGGGACAGGGCGACAATGAGCAGTTCTTC.

V gene TRBV19 combines with J gene TRBJ1-2; no definite D call. The CDR3 length is 15 residues. Germline assignment: CDR1 LNHDA and CDR2 SQIVND (reference sequence). V lost 6 bases and J lost 5, with 19 bases in between. The CDR3: CASRPNPADSYGYTF. Here the CDR3 DNA reads TGTGCCAGTAGACCCAACCCAGCGGACTCGTATGGCTACACCTTC.

This clonotype was picked up a small number of times. The V and J genes are TRBV6-1 and TRBJ2-1; 8 positions match TRBD2. Germline V gives CDR1 MNHNS, CDR2 SASEGT. J lost 2 bases, V lost 5 bases, and 11 bases had no gene match. This CDR3 is built from 17 residues. CDR3 residues: CASSPRDSGVPYNEQFF. The CDR3 DNA is TGTGCCAGCAGTCCCCGGGATAGCGGGGTGCCCTACAATGAGCAGTTCTTC.

V and J are TRBV20-1 and TRBJ1-4; TRBD1 matches at 12 bases. The CDR3 has 15 amino acids. Germline V gene data show CDR1 as DFQATT and CDR2 as SNEGSKA (reference sequence). Trimming cost V 0 bases and J 8 bases; bases outside gene matches: 4. CDR3 sequence: CSAREAGTGGEKLFF. The CDR3 nucleotides read TGCAGTGCTAGAGAAGCCGGGACAGGGGGCGAAAAACTGTTTTTT.